Presented here are 21 T cell receptor beta chains from one specimen sequenced in a study of T cell responses to AZD1222 COVID-19 vaccine listed by TCRdb under 2021. The library was prepared using the immunoSEQ multiplex PCR assay. The clones in this table, taken by TCRdb from immuneACCESS, are in-frame only. Not every clone is retained; where verified, under half of the shortfall comes from an unresolved V gene, and the cause of the rest is unknown. The sample table contains around 150,000 clones; only one count was recorded for around 94% of them. The top ten clonotypes cover about 0.64% of the sample. The time point label on this specimen signifies: baseline before first vaccination. Sample: peripheral blood, taken on day 0 of AZD1222 vaccination. The receptors here all came from an adult in good health.

The rearrangement uses TRBV5-1 and TRBJ2-7; unclear D gene. The CDR3 extends over 11 amino acids. Trimming removed 4 bases at V and 6 bases at J, with 8 bases between. The germline CDR1 and CDR2 sequences are SGHRS and YFSETQ. The CDR3 loop reads CASSSAFEQYF. The CDR3 DNA reads as TGCGCCAGCAGCAGCGCCTTCGAGCAGTACTTC.

Only one count was recorded for this clone. This chain joins TRBV6-5 and TRBJ2-5, with 9 bases matching TRBD1. This CDR3 spans 14 amino acids. After removal of 6 bases from V and 6 bases from J, the junction contained 8 bases not matched to a gene. CDR1 MNHEY and CDR2 SVGAGI come from the germline V gene. The CDR3 region has the DNA TGTGCCAGCAGCGGGACAGGGAGGGCAAAGACCCAGTACTTC. Translation gives CASSGTGRAKTQYF.

The chain combines TRBV28 with TRBJ1-5, with 9 bases lining up with TRBD1. Trimming at V came to 11 bases and at J to 4 bases, leaving 9 bases not matched to a gene. The CDR3 spans 14 residues. Germline CDR1 reads MDHEN; CDR2 reads SYDVKM. The CDR3 region is CAGRQGGRNQPQHF. The CDR3 bases are TGTGCCGGAAGACAGGGGGGAAGAAATCAGCCCCAGCATTTT.

This clone is a singleton in its sample. The J gene is TRBJ2-5, the V gene TRBV18; possibly TRBD1 or TRBD2 for D (5 bases each). V lost 2 bases to trimming and J lost 4 bases, with 11 bases between them. Per germline, CDR1 KGHSH and CDR2 LQKENI. This CDR3 has 14 amino acids. The CDR3 DNA follows: TGTGCCAGCTCACCAATTCGGGGCCGAGAGACCCAGTACTTC. As protein: CASSPIRGRETQYF.

The V and J genes are TRBV2 and TRBJ1-2, with a tentative D call TRBD1 (6 bases). V was pared by 5 bases and J by 3 bases, with 10 bases between. The CDR3 covers 13 residues. Germline V gene data show CDR1 as SNHLY and CDR2 as FYNNEI. CDR3 DNA sequence: TGTGCCAGCAGTATTGCAGGGGACTATGGCTACACCTTC. This encodes CASSIAGDYGYTF. Looking up the rest from reference TRBV2 and TRBJ1-2 gives the full variable domain: EPEVTQTPSHQVTQMGQEVILRCVPISNHLYFYWYRQILGQKVEFLVSFYNNEISEKSEIFDDQFSVERPDGSNFTLKIRSTKLEDSAMYFCASSIAGDYGYTFGSGTRLTVV.

About this clone: The same CDR3 is also encoded by other DNA sequences in this sample. The V and J genes are TRBV3-1 (or the pseudogene TRBV3-2) and TRBJ1-2; D is undetermined. Germline CDR1 reads LGHDT; CDR2 reads YNNKEL (reference sequence). The CDR3 runs to 12 residues. Trimming shortened V by 4 bases and J by 3 bases, and 6 bases separated the two germline ends. CDR3 sequence reads: CASSRTDYGYTF. The CDR3 bases are TGTGCCAGCAGCCGGACGGACTATGGCTACACCTTC.

The rearrangement links TRBV21-1 to TRBJ1-5; TRBD1 is taken as the D call from the table, unchecked against the DNA. TRBV21-1 is tagged as a pseudogene. The CDR3 is 17 amino acids. The CDR3 spells CASSKRDRGRDNQPQHF. Here the CDR3 DNA reads TGTGCCAGCAGCAAGAGAGACAGGGGGCGCGACAATCAGCCCCAGCATTTT.

V usage is TRBV23-1 and J usage is TRBJ2-7, with D perhaps TRBD1 (5 bases). TRBV23-1 is an ORF, and what it does is uncertain. V lost 8 bases and J lost 3, with 20 bases in between. This CDR3 has 15 amino acids. CDR3 DNA: TGCGCCAGCCCGGCGAGCGTAGACAGTTGCTACGAGCAGTACTTC. It codes for CASPASVDSCYEQYF.

The rearrangement links TRBV28 to TRBJ2-2, with 8 positions matching TRBD2. V shed 6 bases, J shed 5 bases, and the junction held 11 bases outside the gene matches. The CDR3 consists of 16 residues. Germline assignment: CDR1 MDHEN and CDR2 SYDVKM. The CDR3 nucleotides are TGTGCCAGCAGGGGGAGCGGGAGTTACGGAACCGGGGAGCTGTTTTTT. Translation: CASRGSGSYGTGELFF.

The chain has TRBV18 and TRBJ2-1; D might be TRBD1 or TRBD2, each matching 5 bases. The CDR3 runs to 16 residues. Deletions cut 6 bases from V and 0 bases from J, with 15 bases between. The germline gives CDR1 KGHSH, CDR2 LQKENI. CDR3 nucleotides: TGTGCCAGCTCGCCCTTTGAGGGGAGCTCCTACAATGAGCAGTTCTTC. It specifies CASSPFEGSSYNEQFF.

This sequence joins TRBV5-1 and TRBJ1-1; no clear D gene. Trimming shortened V by 6 bases and J by 4 bases, and 13 bases separated the two germline ends. The CDR3 is made up of 13 amino acids. The germline V gene has CDR1 SGHRS and CDR2 YFSETQ. In DNA form, the CDR3 reads TGCGCCAGCAATAGGGATAAGAGCACTGAAGCTTTCTTT. It specifies CASNRDKSTEAFF.

The CDR3 nucleotides read TGTGCCAGCAGTGAACCCGGCAGCGGGAGGTACAATGAGCAGTTCTTC. As protein: CASSEPGSGRYNEQFF. The genes are TRBV25-1 and TRBJ2-1; 9 nucleotides align to TRBD2. Germline CDR1 and CDR2: MGHDK and SYGVNS. V lost 2 bases to trimming and J lost 4 bases; unmatched junction nucleotides: 6. CDR3 length: 16 amino acids.

The chain joins TRBV11-2 to TRBJ2-7; no clear D gene. Trimming removed 1 base at V and 4 bases at J, with 5 bases between. The CDR3 totals 12 residues. Germline V gives CDR1 SGHAT, CDR2 FQNNGV. This CDR3 is CASSLVTYEQYF. CDR3 nucleotides: TGTGCCAGCAGCTTAGTGACGTACGAGCAGTACTTC.

The rearrangement links TRBV25-1 to TRBJ1-2; TRBD1 might be the D (5 bases). Trimming pared 6 bases from V and 8 bases from J, leaving 16 bases between. The CDR3 consists of 13 residues. CDR1 MGHDK and CDR2 SYGVNS come from the germline V gene. CDR3 protein: CASSRRVGEGYTF. CDR3 nucleotides: TGTGCCAGCAGCCGCCGGGTAGGGGAAGGCTACACCTTC.

The gene calls are TRBV27 and TRBJ1-5, with D unresolved. Germline V gene sequence: CDR1 MNHEY, CDR2 SMNVEV (reference sequence). Trimming took off 6 bases at V and 0 bases at J, with 9 bases between the two ends. The CDR3 loop spans 14 amino acids. Here the CDR3 DNA reads TGTGCCAGCAGCCTTATCGGTAGCAATCAGCCCCAGCATTTT. It encodes CASSLIGSNQPQHF.

The chain's CDR3 is CASSPELSGSYNEQFF. The CDR3 region has the DNA TGTGCCAGTAGTCCCGAGTTGAGCGGGAGCTACAATGAGCAGTTCTTC. This chain connects TRBV19 to TRBJ2-1; 8 positions agree with TRBD2. CDR3 length: 16 residues. CDR1 and CDR2 from the germline V gene are LNHDA and SQIVND (reference sequence). V dropped 5 bases and J dropped 3; count of bases not matched to a gene: 9.

The chain uses TRBV14 and TRBJ2-7; 12 bases are shared with TRBD2. CDR3 length: 17 amino acids. Germline V gene sequence: CDR1 SGHDN, CDR2 FVKESK. With 0 bases clipped from V and 4 bases from J, the junction kept 7 bases outside the gene matches. CDR3 bases: TGTGCCAGCAGCCAAGAGTCCCTAGCGGGAGGGGTATACGAGCAGTACTTC. Translating gives CASSQESLAGGVYEQYF.

J is TRBJ2-1 and V is TRBV18; the D gene is possibly TRBD2 (6 bases). The ends were cut back, 6 bases at V and 4 bases at J, with 19 bases in the middle. CDR3 length equals 16 residues. Germline values: CDR1 KGHSH, CDR2 LQKENI. The CDR3 loop reads CASSEAGTSTYNEQFF. The CDR3, as DNA: TGTGCCAGCTCGGAGGCCGGAACTAGCACTTACAATGAGCAGTTCTTC.

Only a few counts were recorded for this clone. The chain recombines TRBV10-1 with TRBJ2-2; a weak D match, TRBD2 (6 bases). CDR3 length: 14 amino acids. Trimming shortened V by 0 bases and J by 8 bases, and 10 bases separated the two germline ends. The germline gives CDR1 WNHNN, CDR2 SYGVQD (reference sequence). This CDR3 is CASSESRAGGELFF. As DNA, the CDR3 is TGCGCCAGCAGTGAGTCCAGGGCGGGAGGGGAGCTGTTTTTT.

The rearrangement uses TRBV2 and TRBJ2-5; 12 positions match TRBD1. Trimming cost V 3 bases and J 7 bases; bases outside gene matches: 15. This CDR3 has 18 residues. Per the germline V gene, CDR1 is SNHLY and CDR2 is FYNNEI. The CDR3 loop reads CASSDRLRGSGQGATQYF. CDR3 sequence (DNA): TGTGCCAGCAGTGATAGGTTAAGGGGATCGGGACAGGGGGCGACCCAGTACTTC.

The rearrangement links TRBV28 to TRBJ1-1; D remains ambiguous. The V and J ends lost 4 bases and 8 bases respectively, with 17 bases between them. The V gene's germline CDR1 is MDHEN and CDR2 SYDVKM. The CDR3 covers 14 residues. The CDR3 bases are TGTGCCAGCAGTTCCGTCGCTCAGATCCTGGAAGCTTTCTTT. Protein: CASSSVAQILEAFF. The full variable domain, completed using reference TRBV28 and TRBJ1-1, is DVKVTQSSRYLVKRTGEKVFLECVQDMDHENMFWYRQDPGLGLRLIYFSYDVKMKEKGDIPEGYSVSREKKERFSLILESASTNQTSMYLCASSSVAQILEAFFGQGTRLTVV.